This T cell receptor beta chain was observed in a study of chemoradiotherapy in HPV16-positive cancers. Findings and caveats of the study: Candidate HPV-specific clones and E7-related TCR motifs grew in tumor during treatment.

Remarks on this clone: Its antigen is not known.

Germline assignment: CDR1 MNHEY and CDR2 SMNVEV (reference sequence). This CDR3 has 16 residues. V shed 5 bases, J shed 7 bases, and the junction held 14 bases outside the gene matches. Produced via immunoSEQ multiplex PCR; TCRdb's table is partial and in-frame only. The data show about 32,000 clones, about 87% seen once. The chain couples TRBV27 to TRBJ1-5; the match to TRBD1 covers 7 bases. The sequence came from a human donor with HPV-associated anogenital cancer. Sequenced here: blood, sampled from a patient who underwent chemoradiotherapy. CDR3 DNA: TGTGCCAGCAGTCCCGAGACAGGGTTTATTGGGCAGCCCCAGCATTTT. This codes for CASSPETGFIGQPQHF.